Listed here is a single T cell receptor beta chain. What antigen it recognizes has not been identified. Base-call qualities are not available, and no considerably larger clone is one nucleotide away. TCRdb records Illumina HiSeq 1500 as the sequencer. The public reads were run again by TCRdb, first through fastp at Q25 and then through MiXCR, and only productive beta chains were kept. Identical CDR3 protein sequences are pooled into one entry, listed with their most common genes and DNA. Here the sample has hundreds of thousands of distinct CDR3 sequences; roughly 26% occur a single time. The ten top clones hold roughly 8% of the sample. The data belong to a study of T cell repertoires in cytomegalovirus infection (dated by TCRdb to between 2018 and 2021). For the wider study: Donor HLA type was relevant to the analysis, as public TCR beta signatures indicated carriage of CMV infection together with the matching HLA type. Broader findings and caveats from the paper: Carriers of CMV infection plus the relevant HLA type were discriminated by the cumulative frequency of public TCR beta family members in the study cohort and in an independent approximately 350-donor cohort. The ex vivo response was dominated by HLA-C-restricted CMV-specific TCR beta clonotypes, which also provided the single most frequent clonotype in two of eight donors.

CDR1 and CDR2 are read off the germline V gene (reference sequence) as SEHNR and FQNEAQ. Measured from the cysteine to the phenylalanine, the CDR3 is 17 residues long. Only the CDR3 region is kept as DNA, spanning 51 bases read in frame from base 1. V is trimmed back by 4 bases and J by 9 bases, and the junction contains 13 bases that no gene match accounts for. Sequenced: CD8+ T cells from PBMCs. The TCR originated in a human donor in good health (CMV status not recorded). Some clones in this sample may be carry-over from other donors' samples. The rearrangement joined TRBV7-9 to TRBJ2-1; a stretch of 12 junction bases matches TRBD2. The DNA reads TGTGCCAGCAGCTATCCAACTCCTAGCGGGGGGGCCCTTGAGCAGTTCTTC. Protein translation: CASSYPTPSGGALEQFF.